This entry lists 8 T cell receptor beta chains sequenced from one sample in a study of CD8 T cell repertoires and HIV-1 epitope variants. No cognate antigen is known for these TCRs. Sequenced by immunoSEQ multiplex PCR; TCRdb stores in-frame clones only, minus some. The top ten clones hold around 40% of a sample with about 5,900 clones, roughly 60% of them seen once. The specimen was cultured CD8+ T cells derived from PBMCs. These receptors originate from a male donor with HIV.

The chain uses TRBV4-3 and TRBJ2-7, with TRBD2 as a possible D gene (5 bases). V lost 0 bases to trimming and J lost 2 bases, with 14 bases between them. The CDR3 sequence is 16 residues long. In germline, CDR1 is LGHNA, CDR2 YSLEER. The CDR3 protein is CASSQDLLPAAYEQYF. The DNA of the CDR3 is TGCGCCAGCAGCCAAGATCTTTTACCAGCGGCCTACGAGCAGTACTTC.

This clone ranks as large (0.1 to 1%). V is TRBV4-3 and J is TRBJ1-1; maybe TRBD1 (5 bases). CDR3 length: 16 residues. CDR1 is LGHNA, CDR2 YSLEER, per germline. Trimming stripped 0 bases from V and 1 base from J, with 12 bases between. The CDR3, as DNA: TGCGCCAGCAGCCAAGATGTTGGGCAGGGGAACACTGAAGCTTTCTTT. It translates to CASSQDVGQGNTEAFF.

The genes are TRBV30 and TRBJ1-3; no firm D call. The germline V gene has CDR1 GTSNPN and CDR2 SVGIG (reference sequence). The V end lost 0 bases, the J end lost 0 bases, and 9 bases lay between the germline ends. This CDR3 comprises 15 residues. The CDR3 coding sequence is TGTGCCTGGAGTGTAGACTCCAGCTCTGGAAACACCATATATTTT. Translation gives CAWSVDSSSGNTIYF.

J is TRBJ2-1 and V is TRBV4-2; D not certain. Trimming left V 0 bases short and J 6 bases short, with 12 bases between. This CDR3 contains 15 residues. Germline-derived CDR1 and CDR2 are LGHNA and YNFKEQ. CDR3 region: CASSQESESSNEQFF. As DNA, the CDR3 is TGTGCCAGCAGCCAAGAGTCAGAATCAAGCAATGAGCAGTTCTTC.

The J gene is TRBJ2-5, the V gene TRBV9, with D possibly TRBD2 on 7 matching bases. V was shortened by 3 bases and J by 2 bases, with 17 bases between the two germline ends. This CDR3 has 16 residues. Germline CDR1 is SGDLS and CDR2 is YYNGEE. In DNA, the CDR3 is TGTGCCAGCAGCGGACGAGGGGGGGAGAGACAAGAGACCCAGTACTTC. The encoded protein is CASSGRGGERQETQYF.

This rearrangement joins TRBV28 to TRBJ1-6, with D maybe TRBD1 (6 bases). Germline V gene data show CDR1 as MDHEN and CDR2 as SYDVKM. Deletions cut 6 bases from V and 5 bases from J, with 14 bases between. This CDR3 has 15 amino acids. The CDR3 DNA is TGTGCCAGCAGCTTACGGGGGGCGGATAATTCACCCCTCCACTTT. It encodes CASSLRGADNSPLHF. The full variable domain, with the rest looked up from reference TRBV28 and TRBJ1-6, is DVKVTQSSRYLVKRTGEKVFLECVQDMDHENMFWYRQDPGLGLRLIYFSYDVKMKEKGDIPEGYSVSREKKERFSLILESASTNQTSMYLCASSLRGADNSPLHFGNGTRLTVT.

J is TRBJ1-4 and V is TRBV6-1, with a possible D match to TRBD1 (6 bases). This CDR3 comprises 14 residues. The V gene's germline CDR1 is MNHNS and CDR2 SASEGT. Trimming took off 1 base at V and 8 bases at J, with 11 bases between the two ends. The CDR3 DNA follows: TGTGCCAGCAGTGAAGGGACAGTCAAAGAAAAACTGTTTTTT. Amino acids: CASSEGTVKEKLFF.

The chain's CDR3 is CATRRLNSPLHF. The CDR3, as DNA: TGTGCCACCCGCAGGTTGAATTCACCCCTCCACTTT. This sequence joins TRBV28 and TRBJ1-6, with no clear D. CDR3 length: 12 amino acids. V was cut by 10 bases and J by 7 bases, with 11 bases left in between. CDR1 MDHEN and CDR2 SYDVKM come from the germline V gene.